This TCR beta chain came from a study of blood T cell repertoires in COVID-19. Study background: There were acute and convalescent COVID-19 samples, and they came from the United States, Italy and Spain.

This CDR3 comprises 15 residues. Trimming at V came to 0 bases and at J to 10 bases, leaving 9 bases not matched to a gene. CDR1 is SGHRS and CDR2 is YFSETQ in the germline V gene. Clones were read by immunoSEQ multiplex PCR, and TCRdb kept only the in-frame ones, dropping some. The sample holds under 130,000 clones, roughly 90% seen once. The chain employs TRBV5-1 and TRBJ2-1, with 8 positions matching TRBD1. The sample comprised peripheral blood. The source is a woman in her sixties with acute or convalescent COVID-19. Written as DNA, the CDR3 is TGCGCCAGCAGCTTGGTTACGGGACAGGTAAGGGAGCAGTTCTTC. Protein: CASSLVTGQVREQFF.